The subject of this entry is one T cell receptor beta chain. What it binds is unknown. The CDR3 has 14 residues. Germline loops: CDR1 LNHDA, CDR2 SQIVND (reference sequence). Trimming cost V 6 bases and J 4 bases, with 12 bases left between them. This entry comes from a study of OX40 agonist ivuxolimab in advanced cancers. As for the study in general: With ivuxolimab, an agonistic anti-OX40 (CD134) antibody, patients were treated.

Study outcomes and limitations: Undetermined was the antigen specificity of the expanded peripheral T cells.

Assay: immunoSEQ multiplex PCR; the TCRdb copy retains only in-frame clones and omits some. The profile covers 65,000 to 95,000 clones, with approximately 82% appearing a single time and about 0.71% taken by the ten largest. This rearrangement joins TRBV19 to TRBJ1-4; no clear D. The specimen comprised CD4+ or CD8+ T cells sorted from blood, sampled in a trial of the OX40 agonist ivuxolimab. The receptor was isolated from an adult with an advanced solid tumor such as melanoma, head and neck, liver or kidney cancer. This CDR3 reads CASRVTASNEKLFF. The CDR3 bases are TGTGCCAGTAGGGTTACGGCGAGTAATGAAAAACTGTTTTTT.